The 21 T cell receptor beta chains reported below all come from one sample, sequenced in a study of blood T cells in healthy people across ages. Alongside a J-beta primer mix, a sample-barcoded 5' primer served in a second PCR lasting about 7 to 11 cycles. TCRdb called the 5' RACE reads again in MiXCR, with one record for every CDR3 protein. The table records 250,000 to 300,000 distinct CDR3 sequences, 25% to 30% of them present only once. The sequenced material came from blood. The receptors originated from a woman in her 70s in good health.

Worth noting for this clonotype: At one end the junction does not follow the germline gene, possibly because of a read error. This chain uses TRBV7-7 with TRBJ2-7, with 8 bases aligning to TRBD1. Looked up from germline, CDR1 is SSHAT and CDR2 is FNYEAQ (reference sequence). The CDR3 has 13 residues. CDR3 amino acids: CASSVDRVHEQYF. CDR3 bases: TGTGCTAGCAGCGTGGACAGGGTCCACGAGCAGTACTTC.

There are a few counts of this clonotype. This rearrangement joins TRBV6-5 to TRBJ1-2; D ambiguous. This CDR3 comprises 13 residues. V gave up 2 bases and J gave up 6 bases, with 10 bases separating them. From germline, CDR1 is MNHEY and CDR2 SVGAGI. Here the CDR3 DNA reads TGTGCCAGCAGTTACGGGCAGATAGATGGCTACACCTTC. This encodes CASSYGQIDGYTF.

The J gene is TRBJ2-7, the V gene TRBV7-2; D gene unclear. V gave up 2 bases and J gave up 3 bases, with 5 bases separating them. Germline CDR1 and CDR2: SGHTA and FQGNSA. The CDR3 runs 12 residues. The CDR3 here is CASSLTNYEQYF. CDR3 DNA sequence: TGTGCCAGCAGCTTAACAAACTACGAGCAGTACTTC.

The CDR3 sequence: CSFGSLTGTEAFF. The CDR3, as DNA: TGCAGCTTCGGGTCCCTCACGGGCACTGAAGCTTTCTTT. The J gene is TRBJ1-1, the V gene TRBV29-1; no firm D call. From germline, CDR1 is SQVTM and CDR2 ANQGSEA. The CDR3 is 13 amino acids. V shed 8 bases and J shed 4 bases, with 17 bases lying between them.

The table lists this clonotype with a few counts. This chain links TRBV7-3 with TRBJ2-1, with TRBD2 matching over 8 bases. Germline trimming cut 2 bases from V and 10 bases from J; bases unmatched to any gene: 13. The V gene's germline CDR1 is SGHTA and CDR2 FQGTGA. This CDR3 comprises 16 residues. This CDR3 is CASSLLGASGSSEQFF. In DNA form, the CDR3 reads TGTGCCAGCAGCTTACTGGGGGCTAGCGGGTCAAGCGAGCAGTTCTTC.

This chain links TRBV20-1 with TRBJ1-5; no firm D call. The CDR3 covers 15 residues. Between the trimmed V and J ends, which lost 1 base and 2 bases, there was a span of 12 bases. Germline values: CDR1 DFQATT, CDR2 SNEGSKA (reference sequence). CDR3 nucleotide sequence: TGCAGTGCTAGAGTTAACGATTGGGGCAATCAGCCCCAGCATTTT. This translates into CSARVNDWGNQPQHF.

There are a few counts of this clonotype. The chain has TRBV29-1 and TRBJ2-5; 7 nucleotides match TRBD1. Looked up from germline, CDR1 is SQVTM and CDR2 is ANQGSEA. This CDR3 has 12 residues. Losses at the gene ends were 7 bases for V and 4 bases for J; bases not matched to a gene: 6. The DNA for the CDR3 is TGCAGCGCTGTGACAGGGAGAGAGACCCAGTACTTC. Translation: CSAVTGRETQYF.

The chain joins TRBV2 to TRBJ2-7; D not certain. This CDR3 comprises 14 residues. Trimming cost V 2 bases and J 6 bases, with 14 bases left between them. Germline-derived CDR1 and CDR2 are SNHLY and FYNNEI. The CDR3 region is CASSEPLATLEQYF. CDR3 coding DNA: TGTGCCAGCAGTGAACCCCTTGCCACTCTCGAGCAGTACTTC.

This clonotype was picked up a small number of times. The CDR3 DNA follows: TGCGCCAGCAGTCTCGACGCCCGGGGAGCTTTCTTT. Translation: CASSLDARGAFF. J is TRBJ1-1 and V is TRBV5-1; D is uncertain. The germline CDR1 and CDR2 sequences are SGHRS and YFSETQ. Trimming took off 5 bases at V and 10 bases at J, with 15 bases between the two ends. CDR3 length: 12 amino acids.

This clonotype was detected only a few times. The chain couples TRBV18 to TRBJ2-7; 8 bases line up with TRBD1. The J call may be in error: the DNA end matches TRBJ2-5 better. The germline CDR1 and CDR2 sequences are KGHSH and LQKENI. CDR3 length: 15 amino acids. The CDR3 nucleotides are TGTGCCAGCTCGCGATACAGGGGGTCCCAAGAGACCCAGTACTTC. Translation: CASSRYRGSQETQYF.

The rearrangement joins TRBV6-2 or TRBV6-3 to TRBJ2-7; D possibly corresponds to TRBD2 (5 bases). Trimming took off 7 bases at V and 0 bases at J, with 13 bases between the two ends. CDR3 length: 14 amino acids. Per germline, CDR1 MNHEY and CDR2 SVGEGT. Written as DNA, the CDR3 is TGTGCCAGCAAGAAGGACTCGAGCTCCTACGAGCAGTACTTC. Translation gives CASKKDSSSYEQYF.

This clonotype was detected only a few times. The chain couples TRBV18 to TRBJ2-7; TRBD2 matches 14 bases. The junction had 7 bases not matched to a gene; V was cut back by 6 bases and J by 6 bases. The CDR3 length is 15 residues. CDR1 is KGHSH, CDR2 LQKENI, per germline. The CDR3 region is CASSRGLAGAGEQYF. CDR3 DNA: TGTGCCAGCTCCCGGGGACTAGCGGGAGCGGGCGAGCAGTACTTC.

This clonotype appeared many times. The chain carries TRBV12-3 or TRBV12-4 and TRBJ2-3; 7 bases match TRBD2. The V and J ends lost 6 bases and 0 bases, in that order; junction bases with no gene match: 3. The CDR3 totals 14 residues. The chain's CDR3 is CASRPSGSTDTQYF. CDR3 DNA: TGTGCCAGCAGGCCTAGCGGAAGCACAGATACGCAGTATTTT.

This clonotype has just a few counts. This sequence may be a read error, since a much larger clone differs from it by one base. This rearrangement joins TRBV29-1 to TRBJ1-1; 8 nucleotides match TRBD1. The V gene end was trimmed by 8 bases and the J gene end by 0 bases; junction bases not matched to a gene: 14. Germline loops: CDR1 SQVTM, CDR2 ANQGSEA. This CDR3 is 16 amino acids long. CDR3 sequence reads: CSTRLSTGAMNTEAFF. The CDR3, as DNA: TGCAGCACCAGGCTTTCGACAGGGGCTATGAACACTGAAGCTTTCTTT.

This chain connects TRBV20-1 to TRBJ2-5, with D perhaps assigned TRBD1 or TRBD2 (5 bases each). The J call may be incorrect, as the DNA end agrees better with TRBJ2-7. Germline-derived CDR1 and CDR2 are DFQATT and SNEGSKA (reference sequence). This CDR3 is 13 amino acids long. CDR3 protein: CSAPRDLSYEQYF. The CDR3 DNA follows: TGCAGTGCGCCTCGGGACCTCTCCTACGAGCAGTACTTC.

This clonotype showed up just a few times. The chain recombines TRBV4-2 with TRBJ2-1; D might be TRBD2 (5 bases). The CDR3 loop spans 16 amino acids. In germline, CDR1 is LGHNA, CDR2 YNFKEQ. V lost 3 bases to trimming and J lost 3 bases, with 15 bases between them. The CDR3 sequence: CASSQEEGTFYNEQFF. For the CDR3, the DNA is TGTGCCAGCAGCCAGGAGGAAGGTACCTTCTACAATGAGCAGTTCTTC.

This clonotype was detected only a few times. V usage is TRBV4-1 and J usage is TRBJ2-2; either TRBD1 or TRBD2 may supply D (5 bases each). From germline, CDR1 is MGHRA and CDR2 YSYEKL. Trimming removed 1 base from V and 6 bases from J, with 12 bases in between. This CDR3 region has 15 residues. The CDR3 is CASSQVGRGPGELFF. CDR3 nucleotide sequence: TGCGCCAGCAGCCAAGTGGGCCGGGGCCCCGGGGAGCTGTTTTTT.

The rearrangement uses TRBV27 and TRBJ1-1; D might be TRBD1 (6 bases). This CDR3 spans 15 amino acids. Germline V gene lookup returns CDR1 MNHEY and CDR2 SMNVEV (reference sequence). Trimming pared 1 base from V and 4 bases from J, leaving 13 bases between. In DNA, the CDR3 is TGTGCCAGCAGTTTATTGCCAGGGGACGCCACTGAAGCTTTCTTT. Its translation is CASSLLPGDATEAFF.

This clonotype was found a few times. The CDR3 region is CSAREPRDRVYNEQFF. Here the CDR3 DNA reads TGCAGTGCTAGAGAGCCCCGGGACAGGGTTTACAATGAGCAGTTCTTC. The J gene is TRBJ2-1, the V gene TRBV20-1; 9 bases match TRBD1. Losses at the gene ends were 0 bases for V and 4 bases for J; bases not matched to a gene: 7. Looked up from germline, CDR1 is DFQATT and CDR2 is SNEGSKA (reference sequence). There are 16 residues in the CDR3.

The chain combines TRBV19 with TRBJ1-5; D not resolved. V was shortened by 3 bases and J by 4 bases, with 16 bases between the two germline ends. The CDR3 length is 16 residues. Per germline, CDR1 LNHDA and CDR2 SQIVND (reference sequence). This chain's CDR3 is CASSIGPQLANQPQHF. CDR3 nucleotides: TGTGCCAGTAGTATCGGCCCCCAACTCGCGAATCAGCCCCAGCATTTT.

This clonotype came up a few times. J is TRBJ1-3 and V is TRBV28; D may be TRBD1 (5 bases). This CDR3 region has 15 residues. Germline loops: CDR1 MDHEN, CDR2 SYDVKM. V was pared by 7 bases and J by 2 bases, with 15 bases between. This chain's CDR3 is CASTSFPGTGNTIYF. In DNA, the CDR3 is TGTGCCAGCACCTCCTTCCCAGGGACTGGAAACACCATATATTTT.